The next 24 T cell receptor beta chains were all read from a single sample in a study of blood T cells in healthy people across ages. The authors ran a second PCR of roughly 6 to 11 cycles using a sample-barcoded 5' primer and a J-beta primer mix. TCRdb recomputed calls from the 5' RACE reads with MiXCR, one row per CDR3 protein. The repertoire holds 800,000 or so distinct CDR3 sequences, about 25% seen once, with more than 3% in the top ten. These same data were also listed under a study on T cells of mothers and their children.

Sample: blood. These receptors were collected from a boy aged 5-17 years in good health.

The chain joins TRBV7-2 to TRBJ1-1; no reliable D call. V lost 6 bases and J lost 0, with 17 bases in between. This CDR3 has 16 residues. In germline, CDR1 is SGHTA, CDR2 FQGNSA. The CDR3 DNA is TGTGCCAGCAGGCAGTCGTTATATGCATTGAACACTGAAGCTTTCTTT. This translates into CASRQSLYALNTEAFF.

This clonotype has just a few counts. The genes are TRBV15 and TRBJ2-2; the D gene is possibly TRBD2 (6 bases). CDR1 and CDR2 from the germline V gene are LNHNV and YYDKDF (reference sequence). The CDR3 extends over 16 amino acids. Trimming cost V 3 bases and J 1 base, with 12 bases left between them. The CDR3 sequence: CATSRVSSGNTGELFF. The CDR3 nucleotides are TGTGCCACCAGCAGGGTTAGTAGCGGGAACACCGGGGAGCTGTTTTTT. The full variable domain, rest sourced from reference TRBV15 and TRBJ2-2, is DAMVIQNPRYQVTQFGKPVTLSCSQTLNHNVMYWYQQKSSQAPKLLFHYYDKDFNNEADTPDNFQSRRPNTSFCFLDIRSPGLGDTAMYLCATSRVSSGNTGELFFGEGSRLTVL.

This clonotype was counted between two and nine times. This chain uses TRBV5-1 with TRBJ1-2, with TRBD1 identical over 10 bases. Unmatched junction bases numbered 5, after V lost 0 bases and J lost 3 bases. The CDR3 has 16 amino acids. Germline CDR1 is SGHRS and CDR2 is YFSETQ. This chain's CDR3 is CASSLAGTGEDYGYTF. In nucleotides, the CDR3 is TGCGCCAGCAGCTTGGCCGGGACAGGGGAAGACTATGGCTACACCTTC.

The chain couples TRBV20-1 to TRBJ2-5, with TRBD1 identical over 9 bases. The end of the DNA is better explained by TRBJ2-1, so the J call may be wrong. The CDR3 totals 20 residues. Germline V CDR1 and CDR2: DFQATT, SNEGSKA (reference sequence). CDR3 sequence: CSASRQGESGGVGFINEQFF. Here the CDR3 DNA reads TGCAGTGCTAGCCGACAGGGGGAGTCCGGTGGAGTCGGGTTCATTAATGAGCAGTTCTTC.

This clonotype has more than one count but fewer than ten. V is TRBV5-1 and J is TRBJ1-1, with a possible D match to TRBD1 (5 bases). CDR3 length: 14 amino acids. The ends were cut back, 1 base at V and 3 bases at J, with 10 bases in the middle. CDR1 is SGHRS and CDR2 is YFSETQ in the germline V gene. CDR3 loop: CASSLNTGDTEAFF. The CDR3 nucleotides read TGCGCCAGCAGCTTGAACACAGGAGACACTGAAGCTTTCTTT.

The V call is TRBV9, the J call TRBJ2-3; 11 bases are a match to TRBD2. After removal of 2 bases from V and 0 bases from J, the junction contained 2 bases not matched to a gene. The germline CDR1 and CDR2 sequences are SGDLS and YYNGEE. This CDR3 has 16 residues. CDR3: CASSVVAGGSTDTQYF. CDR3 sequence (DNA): TGTGCCAGCAGCGTTGTAGCGGGGGGGAGCACAGATACGCAGTATTTT.

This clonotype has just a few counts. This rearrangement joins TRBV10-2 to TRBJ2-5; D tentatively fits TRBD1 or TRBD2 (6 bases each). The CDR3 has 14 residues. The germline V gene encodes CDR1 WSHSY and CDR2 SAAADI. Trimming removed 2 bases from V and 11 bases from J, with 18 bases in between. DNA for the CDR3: TGCGCCAGCAGTGAGACTGGCTGGGGGGCGAAGCAGTACTTC. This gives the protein CASSETGWGAKQYF.

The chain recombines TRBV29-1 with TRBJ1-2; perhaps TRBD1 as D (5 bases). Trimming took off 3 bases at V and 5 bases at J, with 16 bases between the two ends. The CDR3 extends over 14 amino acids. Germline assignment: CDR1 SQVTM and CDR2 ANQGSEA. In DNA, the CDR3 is TGCAGCGTTGATCAACATGGGGGAAAATATGGCTACACCTTC. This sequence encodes CSVDQHGGKYGYTF.

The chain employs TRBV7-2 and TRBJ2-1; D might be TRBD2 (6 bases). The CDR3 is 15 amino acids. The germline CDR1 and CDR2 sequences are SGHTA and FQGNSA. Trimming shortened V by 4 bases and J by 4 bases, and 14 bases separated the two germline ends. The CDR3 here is CASSSMRERYNEQFF. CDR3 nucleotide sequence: TGTGCCAGCAGCTCCATGCGGGAACGGTACAATGAGCAGTTCTTC.

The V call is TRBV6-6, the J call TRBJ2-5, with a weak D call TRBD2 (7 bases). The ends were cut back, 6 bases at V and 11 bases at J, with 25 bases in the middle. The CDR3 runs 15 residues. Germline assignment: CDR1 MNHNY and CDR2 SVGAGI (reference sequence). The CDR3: CASSPREGGLGEQYF. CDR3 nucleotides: TGTGCCAGCAGCCCCCGAGAGGGGGGGCTAGGAGAGCAGTACTTC.

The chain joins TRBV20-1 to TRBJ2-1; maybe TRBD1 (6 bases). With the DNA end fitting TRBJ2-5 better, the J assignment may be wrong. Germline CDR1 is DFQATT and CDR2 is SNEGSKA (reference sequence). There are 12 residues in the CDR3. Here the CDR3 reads CSARGRGETQYF. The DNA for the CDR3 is TGCAGTGCCAGGGGCAGGGGAGAGACCCAGTACTTC.

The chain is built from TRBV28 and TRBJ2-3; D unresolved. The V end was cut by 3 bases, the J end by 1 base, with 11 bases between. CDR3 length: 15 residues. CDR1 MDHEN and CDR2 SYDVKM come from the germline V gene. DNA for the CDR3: TGTGCCAGCAGTTTCCTAATGAGAGGCACAGATACGCAGTATTTT. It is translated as CASSFLMRGTDTQYF.

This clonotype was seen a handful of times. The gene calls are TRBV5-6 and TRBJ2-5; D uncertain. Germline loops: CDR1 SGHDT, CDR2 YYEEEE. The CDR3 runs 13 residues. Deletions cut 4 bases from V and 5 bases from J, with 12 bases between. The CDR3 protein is CASSVLSQETQYF. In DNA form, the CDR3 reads TGTGCCAGCAGCGTTTTATCTCAGGAGACCCAGTACTTC.

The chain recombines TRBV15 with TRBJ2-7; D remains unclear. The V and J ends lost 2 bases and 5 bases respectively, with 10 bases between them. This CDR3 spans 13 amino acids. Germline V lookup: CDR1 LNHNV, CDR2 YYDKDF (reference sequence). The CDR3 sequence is CATSRYVQHEQYF. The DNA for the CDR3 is TGTGCCACCAGCAGATACGTACAGCACGAGCAGTACTTC. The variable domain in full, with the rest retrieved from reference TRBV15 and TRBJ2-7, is DAMVIQNPRYQVTQFGKPVTLSCSQTLNHNVMYWYQQKSSQAPKLLFHYYDKDFNNEADTPDNFQSRRPNTSFCFLDIRSPGLGDTAMYLCATSRYVQHEQYFGPGTRLTVT.

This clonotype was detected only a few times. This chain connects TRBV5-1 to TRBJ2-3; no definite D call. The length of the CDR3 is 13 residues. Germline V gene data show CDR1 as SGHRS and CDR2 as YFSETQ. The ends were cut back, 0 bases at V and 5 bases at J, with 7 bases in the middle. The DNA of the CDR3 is TGCGCCAGCAGCTTGGTTCCGGAAGATACGCAGTATTTT. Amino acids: CASSLVPEDTQYF.

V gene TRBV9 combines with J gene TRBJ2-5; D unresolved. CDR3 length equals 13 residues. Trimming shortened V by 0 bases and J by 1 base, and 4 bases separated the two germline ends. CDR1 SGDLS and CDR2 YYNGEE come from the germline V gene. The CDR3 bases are TGTGCCAGCAGCGTAGATGCCCAAGAGACCCAGTACTTC. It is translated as CASSVDAQETQYF.

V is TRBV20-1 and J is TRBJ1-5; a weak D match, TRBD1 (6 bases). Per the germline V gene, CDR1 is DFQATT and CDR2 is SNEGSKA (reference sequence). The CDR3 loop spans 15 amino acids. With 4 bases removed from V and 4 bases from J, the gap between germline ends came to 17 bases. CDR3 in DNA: TGCAGTGCTAAGCCTGGTAACAGGGAGAATCAGCCCCAGCATTTT. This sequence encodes CSAKPGNRENQPQHF.

This chain's CDR3 is CASRDRGASYEQYF. The CDR3 DNA sequence: TGTGCCAGCAGGGACAGGGGGGCCTCCTACGAGCAGTACTTC. The chain links TRBV2 to TRBJ2-5; 10 bases are shared with TRBD1. The better agreement between TRBJ2-7 and the DNA end casts doubt on the J call. The CDR3 runs to 14 residues. Germline-derived CDR1 and CDR2 are SNHLY and FYNNEI.

The CDR3 DNA reads as TGTGCCAGCAGTTTATTTTACCGTAGTGGCTACACCTTC. This translates into CASSLFYRSGYTF. The rearrangement joins TRBV28 to TRBJ1-2; D is undetermined. The CDR3 is made up of 13 amino acids. Trimming removed 1 base from V and 7 bases from J, with 10 bases in between. Germline values: CDR1 MDHEN, CDR2 SYDVKM.

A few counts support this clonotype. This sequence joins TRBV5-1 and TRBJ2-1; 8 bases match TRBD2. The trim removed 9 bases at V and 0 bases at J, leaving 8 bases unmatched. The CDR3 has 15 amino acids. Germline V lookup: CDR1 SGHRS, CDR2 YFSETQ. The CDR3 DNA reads TGCGCCACTAACCGCGGGGGGAACTCCTACAATGAGCAGTTCTTC. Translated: CATNRGGNSYNEQFF.

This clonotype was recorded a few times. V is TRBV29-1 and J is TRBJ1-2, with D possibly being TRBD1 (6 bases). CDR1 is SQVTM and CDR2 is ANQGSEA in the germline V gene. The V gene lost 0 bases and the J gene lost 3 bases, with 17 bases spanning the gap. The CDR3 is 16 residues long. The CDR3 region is CSVEDEVAGEYYGYTF. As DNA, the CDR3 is TGCAGCGTTGAAGATGAGGTGGCAGGGGAATACTATGGCTACACCTTC.

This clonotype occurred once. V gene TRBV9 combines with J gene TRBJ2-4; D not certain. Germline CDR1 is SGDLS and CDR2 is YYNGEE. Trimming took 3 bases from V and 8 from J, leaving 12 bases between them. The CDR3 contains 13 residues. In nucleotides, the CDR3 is TGTGCCAGCAGCGCCCCGCGGAGTGACATTCAGTACTTC. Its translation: CASSAPRSDIQYF.

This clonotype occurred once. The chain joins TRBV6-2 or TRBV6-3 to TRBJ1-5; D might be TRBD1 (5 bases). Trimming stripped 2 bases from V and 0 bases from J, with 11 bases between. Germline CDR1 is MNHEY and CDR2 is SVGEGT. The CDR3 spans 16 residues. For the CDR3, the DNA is TGTGCCAGCAGTTACAGGCAGGGTGATAGCAATCAGCCCCAGCATTTT. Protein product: CASSYRQGDSNQPQHF.

The chain's CDR3 is CASTSTGSTDTQYF. In nucleotides, the CDR3 is TGTGCCAGCACCTCGACTGGGAGCACAGATACGCAGTATTTT. This chain connects TRBV9 to TRBJ2-3; D remains unclear. The germline V gene has CDR1 SGDLS and CDR2 YYNGEE. Deletions cut 6 bases from V and 0 bases from J, with 11 bases between. The CDR3 is made up of 14 amino acids.